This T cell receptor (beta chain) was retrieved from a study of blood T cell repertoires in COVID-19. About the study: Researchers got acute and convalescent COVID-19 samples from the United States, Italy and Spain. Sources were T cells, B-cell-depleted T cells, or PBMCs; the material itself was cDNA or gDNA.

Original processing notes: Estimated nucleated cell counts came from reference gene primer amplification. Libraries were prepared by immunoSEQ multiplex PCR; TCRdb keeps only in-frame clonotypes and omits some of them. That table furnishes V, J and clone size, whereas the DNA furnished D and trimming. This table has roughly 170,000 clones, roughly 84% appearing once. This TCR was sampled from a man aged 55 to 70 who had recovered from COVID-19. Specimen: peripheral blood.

The CDR3 sequence: CASSPQGQVNTEAFF. CDR3 sequence (DNA): TGTGCCAGCAGCCCACAGGGGCAGGTTAACACTGAAGCTTTCTTT. The J gene is TRBJ1-1, the V gene TRBV7-2, with TRBD1 matching over 7 bases. Trimming took 5 bases from V and 2 from J; bases not matched to a gene: 8. The germline gives CDR1 SGHTA, CDR2 FQGNSA. The CDR3 is 15 residues long.